The next 4 T cell receptor beta chains were all read from a single sample in a study of CD8+CD57+ T cells in acquired aplastic anemia. Patients picked for sequencing had shown CD8+CD57+ cell expansion detected by flow cytometry. The template for TCR beta VDJ and CDR3 sequence profiling was genomic DNA. TCRdb re-called the reads through MiXCR, storing one row per CDR3 protein. Here the sample spans about 40,000 distinct CDR3 sequences, 63% being singletons. The sample taken for sequencing was sorted CD4+, CD8+, or CD8+CD57+ T cells (not recorded which) from PBMCs. The receptor source for this set is a human donor with aplastic anemia.

The rearrangement uses TRBV2 and TRBJ1-2, with D maybe TRBD1 (5 bases). From germline, CDR1 is SNHLY and CDR2 FYNNEI. Trimming stripped 3 bases from V and 6 bases from J, with 8 bases between. CDR3 length equals 12 residues. This CDR3 reads CASSDREDGYTF. CDR3 coding DNA: TGTGCCAGCAGTGACAGGGAGGATGGCTACACCTTC.

This clonotype was observed a single time. The V call is TRBV20-1, the J call TRBJ2-1, with a weak D call TRBD2 (5 bases). The CDR3 spans 12 residues. Germline CDR1 is DFQATT and CDR2 is SNEGSKA (reference sequence). V lost 3 bases to trimming and J lost 4 bases, with 7 bases between them. CDR3 protein: CSARRRYNEQFF. CDR3 bases: TGCAGTGCTAGGAGGAGGTACAATGAGCAGTTCTTC.

The chain couples TRBV29-1 to TRBJ2-3; D call uncertain. CDR1 SQVTM and CDR2 ANQGSEA come from the germline V gene. This CDR3 has 16 amino acids. V was cut by 4 bases and J by 0 bases, with 17 bases left in between. The CDR3 here is CSVVMAEQSSTDTQYF. CDR3 DNA sequence: TGCAGCGTTGTAATGGCGGAACAATCTAGCACAGATACGCAGTATTTT.

In regard to this clonotype: Its ends do not fully match the called genes, so a read error is possible. This chain links TRBV2 with TRBJ2-2; D call uncertain. CDR3 length: 13 amino acids. Germline V gene lookup returns CDR1 SNHLY and CDR2 FYNNEI. DNA for the CDR3: TGTGCCAGCGGTGAAACCGGGACCGGGGAGCTGTTTTTT. Translating gives CASGETGTGELFF.